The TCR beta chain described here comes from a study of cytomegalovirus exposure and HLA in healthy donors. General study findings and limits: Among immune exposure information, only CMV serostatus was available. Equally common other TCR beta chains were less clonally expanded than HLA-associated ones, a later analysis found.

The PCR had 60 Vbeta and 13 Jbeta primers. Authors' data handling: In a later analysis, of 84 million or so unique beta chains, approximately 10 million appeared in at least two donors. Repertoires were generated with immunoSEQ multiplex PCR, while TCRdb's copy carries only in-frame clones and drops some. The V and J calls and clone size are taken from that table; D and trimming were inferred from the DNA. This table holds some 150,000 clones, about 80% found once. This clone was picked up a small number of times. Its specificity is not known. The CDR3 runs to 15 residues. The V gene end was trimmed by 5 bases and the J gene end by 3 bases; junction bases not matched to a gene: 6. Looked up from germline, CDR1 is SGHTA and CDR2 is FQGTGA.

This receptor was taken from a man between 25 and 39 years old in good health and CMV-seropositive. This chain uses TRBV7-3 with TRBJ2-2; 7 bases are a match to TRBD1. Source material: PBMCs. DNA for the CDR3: TGTGCCAGCAGCAAGGGACAGCCGGACACCGGGGAGCTGTTTTTT. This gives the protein CASSKGQPDTGELFF.